The sequence of this T cell receptor beta chain was determined in a study of T cell responses to AZD1222 COVID-19 vaccine. Points from the study as a whole: Spike-specific TCR breadth and depth rose after two AZD1222 doses. Mostly white British, mostly female donors; authors suggested clonal diversity may be underestimated.

Method: immunoSEQ multiplex PCR; TCRdb's copy keeps in-frame clones and lacks some. Among around 70,000 clones listed, 85% to 90% were seen once. This CDR3 comprises 15 residues. The V end was cut by 0 bases, the J end by 7 bases, with 12 bases between. The germline CDR1 and CDR2 sequences are SGHVS and FQNEAQ. In regard to this clone: The antigen remains unidentified.

The rearrangement joins TRBV7-8 to TRBJ1-4; TRBD1 might be the D (5 bases). This receptor was obtained from an adult in good health. This sample comprised peripheral blood, obtained on day 0 of AZD1222 vaccination. The CDR3 region is CASSLAYRGGEKLFF. The CDR3 nucleotides are TGTGCCAGCAGCTTAGCGTATAGGGGAGGTGAAAAACTGTTTTTT.